This T cell receptor (beta chain) came from a study of a mutant IDH1 vaccine in newly diagnosed glioma. Turning to the study itself: Investigators started vaccination 4-6 weeks after radiotherapy alone, or with temozolomide cycles. Earlier therapy was either radiotherapy, temozolomide, or both, and most got both.

The time point denotes: week 35, safety follow-up. A single vaccine dose contained 300 ug of mutant IDH1 20-mer peptide, and topical imiquimod was used with it. Germline V gene lookup returns CDR1 MDHEN and CDR2 SYDVKM. The CDR3 consists of 15 residues. Trimming removed 2 bases from V and 0 bases from J, with 11 bases in between. Measured with immunoSEQ multiplex PCR; TCRdb has only the in-frame clones, and not every one. There are some 42,000 clones in the sample; roughly 80% occur only once, and roughly 5.6% lies in the top ten. Comment on this clone: Its target is not known.

The clonotype originates from a woman aged 45-65 years with glioma. Source: PBMCs, taken from a glioma patient whose treatment included an IDH1 peptide vaccine. This sequence joins TRBV28 and TRBJ2-7; no clear D gene. The CDR3 here is CASSLVVADSYEQYF. The CDR3 DNA reads as TGTGCCAGCAGTTTAGTAGTAGCAGACTCCTACGAGCAGTACTTC. Together with reference TRBV28 and TRBJ2-7, the CDR3 gives the full variable domain: DVKVTQSSRYLVKRTGEKVFLECVQDMDHENMFWYRQDPGLGLRLIYFSYDVKMKEKGDIPEGYSVSREKKERFSLILESASTNQTSMYLCASSLVVADSYEQYFGPGTRLTVT.